This T cell receptor (beta chain) was obtained from a study of regulatory T cells in long-lasting Graves disease. In its sample, this clonotype was seen many times. The time point denotes: newly diagnosed GD, antithyroid drugs for less than 3 months. Construction of the TCR library relied on RNA isolated from PBMCs. Per the germline V gene, CDR1 is MGHDK and CDR2 is SYGVNS. Trimming at V came to 7 bases and at J to 4 bases, leaving 4 bases not matched to a gene. The CDR3 has 14 amino acids. According to the study, TCR beta libraries were built with iRepertoire HTBI primers and CDR3-region Arm-PCR. In TCRdb, the multiplex PCR reads were re-called with MiXCR into one record per CDR3 protein. The sample shows some 200,000 distinct CDR3 sequences, 15% to 20% of them seen only once. These sequences were also reported in another study, on T cells in Graves' hyperthyroidism and ophthalmopathy. As that study records: Each diagnosis drew on symptoms, thyroxine, TRAb, thyroid ultrasound and orbital computed tomography findings. Ophthalmopathy and stable hyperthyroidism were told apart by a 13 V-J model.

Here the sequenced sample was peripheral blood mononuclear cells (PBMCs), taken at new diagnosis, from a patient treated with antithyroid drugs. The source of this sequence is a young woman with Graves disease. V gene TRBV25-1 combines with J gene TRBJ1-5; 10 bases map to TRBD1. CDR3 coding DNA: TGTGCCAGCAAGGACAGGGGGGAAAATCAGCCCCAGCATTTT. It encodes CASKDRGENQPQHF.